This passage covers 22 T cell receptor beta chains from one sample sequenced in a study of T cell clones after liver transplantation. Profiling relied on immunoSEQ multiplex PCR, and the TCRdb table lists in-frame clones only, not all of them. The sample carries some 59,000 clones, over 70% recorded once. The sample consisted of CD4+ T cells from blood, taken before liver transplant. Receptors originate from a human donor who received a liver transplant.

The chain is built from TRBV6-6 and TRBJ2-1; tentatively, D is TRBD1 (7 bases). Trimming cost V 3 bases and J 6 bases, with 12 bases left between them. Looked up from germline, CDR1 is MNHNY and CDR2 is SVGAGI (reference sequence). The CDR3 extends over 14 amino acids. CDR3 sequence reads: CASSYQGGLNEQFF. In nucleotides, the CDR3 is TGTGCCAGCAGTTATCAGGGGGGCCTCAATGAGCAGTTCTTC.

This clone appeared a few times. The chain carries TRBV9 and TRBJ2-4; TRBD1 matches at 10 bases. V was clipped by 2 bases and J by 13 bases; unmatched bases: 6. The CDR3 consists of 13 residues. Germline-derived CDR1 and CDR2 are SGDLS and YYNGEE. CDR3 residues: CASSVGTGAIQYF. Here the CDR3 DNA reads TGTGCCAGCAGCGTCGGGACAGGGGCTATACAGTACTTC.

The chain combines TRBV28 with TRBJ1-3; 10 bases map to TRBD1. The CDR3 is made up of 16 amino acids. J lost 4 bases, V lost 4 bases, and 7 bases had no gene match. Per germline, CDR1 MDHEN and CDR2 SYDVKM. CDR3 bases: TGTGCCAGCAGTTCCGGGACAGGGGTTTACGGAAACACCATATATTTT. Translating gives CASSSGTGVYGNTIYF.

This rearrangement joins TRBV28 to TRBJ2-1, with 8 bases lining up with TRBD1. The CDR3 spans 15 residues. Germline loops: CDR1 MDHEN, CDR2 SYDVKM. V gave up 3 bases and J gave up 8 bases; unmatched junction bases: 9. The CDR3 loop reads CASSLPQGAFDEQFF. The CDR3 nucleotides read TGTGCCAGCAGTTTGCCGCAGGGGGCATTCGATGAGCAGTTCTTC.

The CDR3 bases are TGTGCCAGCAGTATTCAGGGGTTAGCTAACTATGGCTACACCTTC. Its translation: CASSIQGLANYGYTF. This chain uses TRBV7-9 with TRBJ1-2; possibly TRBD1 for D (6 bases). The V gene lost 6 bases and the J gene lost 0 bases, with 14 bases spanning the gap. CDR3 length equals 15 residues. Germline CDR1 and CDR2: SEHNR and FQNEAQ (reference sequence).

This chain links TRBV6-6 with TRBJ2-4; TRBD1 aligns across 9 bases. The CDR3 sequence is 13 residues long. Germline values: CDR1 MNHNY, CDR2 SVGAGI (reference sequence). Trimming removed 7 bases from V and 8 bases from J; junction bases left unmatched: 6. The CDR3 sequence: CASTSDRGHIQYF. The CDR3 DNA reads TGTGCCAGCACTTCGGACAGGGGACACATTCAGTACTTC.

The rearrangement joins TRBV18 to TRBJ2-1, with 10 bases fitting TRBD1. Germline lookup yields CDR1 KGHSH and CDR2 LQKENI. V was clipped by 1 base and J by 3 bases; unmatched bases: 3. CDR3 length: 16 residues. The CDR3: CASSPLGTGDYNEQFF. The CDR3 bases are TGTGCCAGCTCACCACTCGGGACAGGGGACTACAATGAGCAGTTCTTC.

The V and J genes are TRBV4-2 and TRBJ1-2, with 12 bases lining up with TRBD1. Germline CDR1 is LGHNA and CDR2 is YNFKEQ. CDR3 length equals 18 residues. Unmatched junction bases numbered 14, after V lost 5 bases and J lost 4 bases. In nucleotides, the CDR3 is TGTGCCAGCAGCGTCGGGGGACAGGGGGCGGAACGCAGCTATGGCTACACCTTC. Amino acids: CASSVGGQGAERSYGYTF.

CDR3 amino acids: CASSLEGQGNTEAFF. The CDR3 DNA is TGCGCCAGCAGCCTAGAAGGACAGGGGAACACTGAAGCTTTCTTT. The chain recombines TRBV4-1 with TRBJ1-1; 8 positions match TRBD1. J lost 1 base, V lost 4 bases, and 5 bases had no gene match. This CDR3 spans 15 amino acids. Germline assignment: CDR1 MGHRA and CDR2 YSYEKL.

The V call is TRBV28, the J call TRBJ2-7; weak D call: TRBD1 (6 bases). Germline V lookup: CDR1 MDHEN, CDR2 SYDVKM. The CDR3 has 14 residues. The V end was cut by 2 bases, the J end by 6 bases, with 14 bases between. CDR3 coding DNA: TGTGCCAGCAGTTTAGGAGCCCCCAGGGGCGAGCAGTACTTC. This codes for CASSLGAPRGEQYF.

The chain is built from TRBV5-8 and TRBJ2-7; D unclear. This CDR3 is 13 amino acids long. With 3 bases removed from V and 0 bases from J, the gap between germline ends came to 7 bases. From germline, CDR1 is SGHTS and CDR2 YDEGEE. CDR3 bases: TGTGCCAGCAGCTATTACAGCTCCTACGAGCAGTACTTC. It specifies CASSYYSSYEQYF.

In its sample, this clone was seen once. The chain couples TRBV5-4 to TRBJ1-1; tentatively, D is TRBD1 (6 bases). The CDR3 has 13 amino acids. Germline V lookup: CDR1 SGHNT, CDR2 YYREEE (reference sequence). Trimming left V 4 bases short and J 7 bases short, with 14 bases between. CDR3 sequence reads: CASSRDRSHEAFF. The CDR3 nucleotides are TGTGCCAGCAGCCGAGACAGGTCGCATGAAGCTTTCTTT.

CDR3 sequence (DNA): TGTGCCAGCTCACCAGGGGACAGGAGAGAGGCTTTCTTT. It encodes CASSPGDRREAFF. The chain is built from TRBV18 and TRBJ1-1; 8 bases line up with TRBD1. The J segment lost 11 bases and the V segment lost 2 bases, leaving 7 bases of the junction unmatched. The CDR3 consists of 13 residues. Germline V gene data show CDR1 as KGHSH and CDR2 as LQKENI.

The rearrangement links TRBV11-2 to TRBJ2-1; 9 nucleotides agree with TRBD2. The length of the CDR3 is 17 residues. Germline CDR1 SGHAT, CDR2 FQNNGV. After removal of 2 bases from V and 1 base from J, the junction contained 6 bases not matched to a gene. The CDR3 DNA is TGTGCCAGCAGCTTACTCGCGGGGGGGCGTTCCTACAATGAGCAGTTCTTC. Amino acid sequence: CASSLLAGGRSYNEQFF. Based on the CDR3 plus reference TRBV11-2 and TRBJ2-1, the full variable domain is EAGVAQSPRYKIIEKRQSVAFWCNPISGHATLYWYQQILGQGPKLLIQFQNNGVVDDSQLPKDRFSAERLKGVDSTLKIQPAKLEDSAVYLCASSLLAGGRSYNEQFFGPGTRLTVL.

This chain joins TRBV5-8 and TRBJ1-4, with D maybe TRBD1 (5 bases). Trimming cost V 5 bases and J 8 bases, with 16 bases left between them. CDR1 and CDR2 from the germline V gene are SGHTS and YDEGEE. The CDR3 has 14 amino acids. CDR3 DNA sequence: TGTGCCAGCAGATCGACAGCTGGGGGGGAAAAACTGTTTTTT. Translating it yields CASRSTAGGEKLFF.

This chain joins TRBV5-1 and TRBJ1-2, with 9 nucleotides matching TRBD1. In germline, CDR1 is SGHRS, CDR2 YFSETQ. This CDR3 comprises 16 residues. Trimming cost V 0 bases and J 1 base; bases outside gene matches: 4. CDR3: CASSLDTGGSNYGYTF. The CDR3 coding sequence is TGCGCCAGCAGCTTGGATACAGGGGGCAGTAACTATGGCTACACCTTC.

By frequency in the sample, this clone is medium-sized (0.01 to 0.1%). The V gene is TRBV7-2, the J gene TRBJ1-2, with 11 bases identical to TRBD1. V trimming: 7 bases; J trimming: 4 bases; junction bases outside the gene matches: 5. This CDR3 has 14 amino acids. CDR1 is SGHTA, CDR2 FQGNSA, per germline. CDR3 coding DNA: TGTGCCAGCAAGGGACAGGGGGAGGTCTATGGCTACACCTTC. It codes for CASKGQGEVYGYTF. The whole variable domain, filled in from reference TRBV7-2 and TRBJ1-2, reads GAGVSQSPSNKVTEKGKDVELRCDPISGHTALYWYRQSLGQGLEFLIYFQGNSAPDKSGLPSDRFSAERTGGSVSTLTIQRTQQEDSAVYLCASKGQGEVYGYTFGSGTRLTVV.

The count of this clone is one. The chain uses TRBV5-5 and TRBJ2-3; weak D call: TRBD2 (5 bases). Per the germline V gene, CDR1 is SGHKS and CDR2 is YYEKEE (reference sequence). The V end lost 4 bases, the J end lost 7 bases, and 10 bases lay between the germline ends. The CDR3 length is 12 residues. In nucleotides, the CDR3 is TGTGCCAGCAGCCCCGGACTGAATACGCAGTATTTT. Residues: CASSPGLNTQYF.

The chain recombines TRBV7-9 with TRBJ2-5; TRBD1 is a possible D gene (6 bases). Germline assignment: CDR1 SEHNR and CDR2 FQNEAQ (reference sequence). Trimming stripped 0 bases from V and 8 bases from J, with 13 bases between. The CDR3 spans 14 residues. Here the CDR3 DNA reads TGTGCCAGCAGCTTAGCAACCCGAGGGGGAACCCAGTACTTC. Amino acids: CASSLATRGGTQYF.

The chain uses TRBV6-1 and TRBJ1-2, with TRBD1 identical over 7 bases. V lost 4 bases, J lost 7 bases, and 15 bases stayed unmatched. Germline assignment: CDR1 MNHNS and CDR2 SASEGT. The CDR3 spans 16 residues. The CDR3 spells CASSARQGGLTGGYTF. CDR3 sequence (DNA): TGTGCCAGCAGTGCGAGACAGGGAGGTCTAACGGGTGGCTACACCTTC.

J is TRBJ1-6 and V is TRBV18, with no clear D. This CDR3 contains 12 residues. CDR1 is KGHSH, CDR2 LQKENI, per germline. The V gene lost 3 bases and the J gene lost 9 bases, with 6 bases spanning the gap. The CDR3 loop is CASSPGASPLHF. The CDR3 DNA reads as TGTGCCAGCTCACCGGGAGCTTCACCCCTCCACTTT.

This clone occurred a few times. Other nucleotide sequences from this sample produce the same CDR3. The DNA for the CDR3 is TGTGCCAGTTCCCGGGGGGAGACCCAGTACTTC. Translated, it gives CASSRGETQYF. J is TRBJ2-5 and V is TRBV2; D is possibly TRBD2 (6 bases). Trimming took 9 bases from V and 5 from J, leaving 10 bases between them. CDR1 SNHLY and CDR2 FYNNEI come from the germline V gene. The CDR3 extends over 11 amino acids.